A single sample is the source of the 18 T cell receptor beta chains below, sequenced in a study of post-analysis software for immune sequencing data. These receptors are not linked to any known antigen. Every TCR beta cDNA library bore unique molecular identifiers. TCRdb ran MiXCR on the PCR reads and lists one entry per CDR3 protein. The table includes 400,000 to 500,000 distinct CDR3 sequences, approximately 38% detected once. Study-level points and caveats: The five TRBV segments detected at higher frequency in patients than in controls included TRBV5-6, TRBV5-1 and TRBV20-1.

Sequences were obtained from blood. The receptors derive from a girl aged 2 to 10 with multiple sclerosis.

This clonotype appeared a few times. The chain couples TRBV14 to TRBJ1-2; D is unresolved. CDR1 SGHDN and CDR2 FVKESK come from the germline V gene. V dropped 6 bases and J dropped 2 bases, with 10 bases sitting between them. CDR3 size: 13 residues. The CDR3, as DNA: TGTGCCAGCAGTCCGACAAAAAACTATGGCTACACCTTC. It specifies CASSPTKNYGYTF.

The V call is TRBV3-1, the J call TRBJ2-5, with 9 bases that match TRBD2. CDR3 size: 17 residues. Germline CDR1 is LGHDT and CDR2 is YNNKEL (reference sequence). The trim removed 1 base at V and 2 bases at J, leaving 8 bases unmatched. CDR3 bases: TGTGCCAGCAGCCAAGGTCGCGCTAGCGGGACGCAAGAGACCCAGTACTTC. Translation gives CASSQGRASGTQETQYF.

The V and J genes are TRBV5-1 and TRBJ2-1; D is uncertain. With 3 bases removed from V and 7 bases from J, the gap between germline ends came to 20 bases. Germline-derived CDR1 and CDR2 are SGHRS and YFSETQ. The CDR3 has 16 amino acids. CDR3 nucleotide sequence: TGCGCCAGCAGCTGGGCCGTGGGCCTTACCCGTAATGAGCAGTTCTTC. This encodes CASSWAVGLTRNEQFF.

This clonotype was counted between two and nine times. This chain connects TRBV28 to TRBJ2-7; D may be TRBD1 (5 bases). The CDR3 totals 15 residues. Trimming stripped 5 bases from V and 2 bases from J, with 16 bases between. The germline gives CDR1 MDHEN, CDR2 SYDVKM. The CDR3 sequence is CASSIPTAPTYEQYF. In nucleotides, the CDR3 is TGTGCCAGCAGTATACCGACAGCACCTACCTACGAGCAGTACTTC.

This clonotype occurred once. J is TRBJ2-1 and V is TRBV28; 9 bases are shared with TRBD2. Unmatched junction bases numbered 9, after V lost 3 bases and J lost 0 bases. CDR3 length: 18 residues. CDR1 and CDR2 (germline): MDHEN, SYDVKM. CDR3 residues: CASSFIGLATHSYNEQFF. CDR3 coding DNA: TGTGCCAGCAGTTTTATAGGACTAGCGACTCACTCCTACAATGAGCAGTTCTTC.

This clonotype appeared a few times. The chain combines TRBV15 with TRBJ2-7; 7 bases align to TRBD2. CDR3 size: 15 residues. Germline CDR1 reads LNHNV; CDR2 reads YYDKDF (reference sequence). Trimming cost V 0 bases and J 5 bases; bases outside gene matches: 7. CDR3 amino acids: CATSRDGGGPHEQYF. The CDR3 bases are TGTGCCACCAGCAGAGATGGGGGGGGACCCCACGAGCAGTACTTC. Complete variable domain (other parts from reference TRBV15 and TRBJ2-7): DAMVIQNPRYQVTQFGKPVTLSCSQTLNHNVMYWYQQKSSQAPKLLFHYYDKDFNNEADTPDNFQSRRPNTSFCFLDIRSPGLGDTAMYLCATSRDGGGPHEQYFGPGTRLTVT.

J is TRBJ1-2 and V is TRBV6-6; possibly TRBD1 for D (6 bases). The CDR3 has 13 amino acids. The germline V gene encodes CDR1 MNHNY and CDR2 SVGAGI (reference sequence). V shed 7 bases and J shed 8 bases, with 17 bases lying between them. The CDR3 loop is CASNGRGTDGYTF. The CDR3 DNA reads TGTGCCAGCAATGGCAGGGGAACGGACGGCTACACCTTC.

The V gene is TRBV7-7, the J gene TRBJ2-5; maybe TRBD1 (5 bases). The CDR3 length is 20 residues. Trimming took off 5 bases at V and 6 bases at J, with 34 bases between the two ends. CDR1 and CDR2 from the germline V gene are SSHAT and FNYEAQ (reference sequence). The CDR3 region is CASSLVPLRDSSRIGKTQYF. CDR3 bases: TGTGCCAGCAGCCTTGTACCCCTCCGTGACAGTAGCCGAATAGGGAAGACCCAGTACTTC.

This clonotype was seen only once. The chain uses TRBV12-3 or TRBV12-4 and TRBJ2-1; possible D gene TRBD1, 5 bases. Trimming left V 2 bases short and J 9 bases short, with 11 bases between. This CDR3 is 13 amino acids long. This chain's CDR3 is CASSLMNQGEQFF. The CDR3 nucleotides are TGTGCCAGCAGTTTAATGAACCAGGGTGAGCAGTTCTTC.

This rearrangement joins TRBV7-2 to TRBJ2-5; maybe TRBD2 (6 bases). The V gene lost 5 bases and the J gene lost 4 bases, with 14 bases spanning the gap. The CDR3 totals 14 residues. Germline CDR1 and CDR2: SGHTA and FQGNSA. The chain's CDR3 is CASSPREDGETQYF. CDR3 nucleotide sequence: TGTGCCAGCAGCCCCAGGGAGGACGGAGAGACCCAGTACTTC. Based on the CDR3 plus reference TRBV7-2 and TRBJ2-5, the full variable domain is GAGVSQSPSNKVTEKGKDVELRCDPISGHTALYWYRQSLGQGLEFLIYFQGNSAPDKSGLPSDRFSAERTGGSVSTLTIQRTQQEDSAVYLCASSPREDGETQYFGPGTRLLVL.

This clonotype was detected a few times. The rearrangement uses TRBV5-6 and TRBJ1-4; D call uncertain. The CDR3 sequence is 13 residues long. V was shortened by 6 bases and J by 3 bases, with 9 bases between the two germline ends. The germline V gene encodes CDR1 SGHDT and CDR2 YYEEEE. CDR3: CASTGASNEKLFF. The CDR3 DNA is TGTGCCAGCACTGGAGCGTCTAATGAAAAACTGTTTTTT. Using reference TRBV5-6 and TRBJ1-4 for the parts outside the CDR3, the full variable domain is DAGVTQSPTHLIKTRGQQVTLRCSPKSGHDTVSWYQQALGQGPQFIFQYYEEEERQRGNFPDRFSGHQFPNYSSELNVNALLLGDSALYLCASTGASNEKLFFGSGTQLSVL.

This chain links TRBV29-1 with TRBJ1-1; 7 bases are shared with TRBD1. J lost 1 base, V lost 6 bases, and 8 bases had no gene match. Germline V lookup: CDR1 SQVTM, CDR2 ANQGSEA. This CDR3 has 14 amino acids. The CDR3 DNA is TGCAGCGTCCCTCCGGAGGGGGCGAACACTGAAGCTTTCTTT. This encodes CSVPPEGANTEAFF.

The chain combines TRBV13 with TRBJ1-2; 8 nucleotides line up with TRBD1. Germline V gene sequence: CDR1 PRHDT, CDR2 FYEKMQ (reference sequence). The V gene end was trimmed by 5 bases and the J gene end by 7 bases; junction bases not matched to a gene: 9. The CDR3 consists of 14 residues. For the CDR3, the DNA is TGTGCCAGCAGCCCGACCTACAGGGGGGCTGGCTACACCTTC. Its protein is CASSPTYRGAGYTF.

The genes are TRBV7-3 and TRBJ2-1, with D hard to call. This CDR3 is built from 16 residues. Trimming stripped 1 base from V and 0 bases from J, with 10 bases between. Germline V gene data show CDR1 as SGHTA and CDR2 as FQGTGA. The CDR3: CASSLSLSGSYNEQFF. CDR3 nucleotide sequence: TGTGCCAGCAGCTTAAGTTTGAGTGGCTCCTACAATGAGCAGTTCTTC.

The rearrangement links TRBV5-1 to TRBJ2-1; 16 nucleotides match TRBD2. Trimming at V came to 4 bases and at J to 5 bases, leaving 6 bases not matched to a gene. This CDR3 comprises 17 residues. Per germline, CDR1 SGHRS and CDR2 YFSETQ. The CDR3 is CASSPGTSGRGDNEQFF. CDR3 nucleotides: TGCGCCAGCAGCCCGGGGACTAGCGGGAGGGGAGACAATGAGCAGTTCTTC. Combining the CDR3 with reference TRBV5-1 and TRBJ2-1 gives the whole variable domain KAGVTQTPRYLIKTRGQQVTLSCSPISGHRSVSWYQQTPGQGLQFLFEYFSETQRNKGNFPGRFSGRQFSNSRSEMNVSTLELGDSALYLCASSPGTSGRGDNEQFFGPGTRLTVL.

This sequence joins TRBV7-9 and TRBJ2-5, with no clear D. The CDR3 covers 12 residues. Looked up from germline, CDR1 is SEHNR and CDR2 is FQNEAQ (reference sequence). V gave up 5 bases and J gave up 5 bases, with 9 bases separating them. DNA for the CDR3: TGTGCCAGCAGCCGGCCCCCCGAGACCCAGTACTTC. Its protein product is CASSRPPETQYF.

This clonotype has a single count. The CDR3, as DNA: TGTGCCAGCAGCTTGGAGACAGCGCCTAATATTATGAACACTGAAGCTTTCTTT. Protein product: CASSLETAPNIMNTEAFF. This chain links TRBV5-6 with TRBJ1-1; D perhaps matches TRBD1 (5 bases). Germline V lookup: CDR1 SGHDT, CDR2 YYEEEE. There are 18 residues in the CDR3. The V end was cut by 0 bases, the J end by 0 bases, with 18 bases between.

This clonotype was found a few times. This chain links TRBV20-1 with TRBJ2-4; a weak D match, TRBD2 (5 bases). The DNA matches TRBJ2-7 better at its end, which makes the J call doubtful. This CDR3 contains 15 residues. The germline gives CDR1 DFQATT, CDR2 SNEGSKA (reference sequence). In DNA, the CDR3 is TGCAGTGCTATTCGGGCTCGGACTGCTGTCTACGAGCAGTACTTC. Protein sequence: CSAIRARTAVYEQYF.